A single T cell receptor beta chain is shown here with its context. The junction and the germline gene differ at one end; a read error may be behind it. The data are from a study of blood T cell repertoires in COVID-19. Across the whole study: The United States, Italy and Spain provided the acute and convalescent COVID-19 samples. T cells, B-cell-depleted T cells, or PBMCs provided the cDNA or gDNA that served as material.

CDR1 is SGHTS, CDR2 YDEGEE, per germline. The CDR3 is made up of 15 amino acids. Original handling: Reference gene primer amplification yielded estimated nucleated cell counts. Method: immunoSEQ multiplex PCR; TCRdb's copy keeps in-frame clones and lacks some. Clone size and the V and J calls come from that table; the DNA yielded D and trimming. The profile shows about 340,000 clones, under 95% of them singletons. The receptor was derived from a woman between 18 and 30 years old who had recovered from COVID-19. The chain employs TRBV5-8 and TRBJ2-5; 9 nucleotides align to TRBD1. Input material: peripheral blood. CDR3 nucleotide sequence: TGTGCCAGCAACTTGATGTTGGACAGGGGAGAGACCCAGTACTTC. This translates into CASNLMLDRGETQYF.